Detailed here is one T cell receptor beta chain. This sample is drawn from a study of blood T cell repertoires in COVID-19. Looking at the study overall: Samples taken during acute and convalescent COVID-19 were collected in the United States, Italy and Spain. Sample material is recorded as cDNA or gDNA derived from T cells, B-cell-depleted T cells, or PBMCs.

In the authors' methods: Estimation of nucleated cell counts relied on the amplification of reference gene primers. Some clones are missing from TCRdb's copy, which holds only in-frame ones; the method was immunoSEQ multiplex PCR. V, J and clone size derive from that table, while D and trimming were established from the DNA sequence. The sample yields 250,000 or so clones, roughly 87% seen once. The CDR3 runs to 18 residues. V is TRBV21-1 and J is TRBJ1-2; TRBD1 is the table's D call and was not checked against the DNA. TRBV21-1 is marked as a pseudogene. The TCR was taken from a woman aged 25 to 45 with acute or convalescent COVID-19. Sequenced material: peripheral blood. CDR3 region: CASSSRGQGATFNYGYTF. The DNA of the CDR3 is TGTGCCAGCAGCTCCCGGGGACAGGGGGCTACCTTTAACTATGGCTACACCTTC.